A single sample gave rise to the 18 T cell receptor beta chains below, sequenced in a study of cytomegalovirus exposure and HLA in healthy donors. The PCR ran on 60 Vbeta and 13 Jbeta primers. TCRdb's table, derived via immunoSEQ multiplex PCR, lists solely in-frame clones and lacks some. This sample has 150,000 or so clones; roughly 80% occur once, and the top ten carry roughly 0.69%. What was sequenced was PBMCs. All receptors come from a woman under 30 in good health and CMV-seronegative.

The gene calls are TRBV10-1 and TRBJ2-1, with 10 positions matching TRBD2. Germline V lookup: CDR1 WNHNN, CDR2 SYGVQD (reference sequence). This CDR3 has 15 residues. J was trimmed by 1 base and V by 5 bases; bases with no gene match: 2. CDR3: CASSSSGRSYNEQFF. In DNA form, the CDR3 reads TGCGCCAGCAGTTCTAGCGGGAGATCCTACAATGAGCAGTTCTTC.

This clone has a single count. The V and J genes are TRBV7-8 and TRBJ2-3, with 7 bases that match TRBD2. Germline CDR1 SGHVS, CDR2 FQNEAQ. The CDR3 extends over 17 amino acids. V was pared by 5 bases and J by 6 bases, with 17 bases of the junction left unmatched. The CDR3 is CASSPLRSSGNVDTQYF. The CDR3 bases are TGTGCCAGCAGCCCCCTGAGATCTAGCGGAAATGTCGATACGCAGTATTTT.

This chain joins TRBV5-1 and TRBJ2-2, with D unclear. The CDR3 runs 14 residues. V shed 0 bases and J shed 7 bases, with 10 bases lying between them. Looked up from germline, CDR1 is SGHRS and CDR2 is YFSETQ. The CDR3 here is CASSLGGYGGELFF. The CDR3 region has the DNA TGCGCCAGCAGCTTGGGAGGTTATGGCGGGGAGCTGTTTTTT.

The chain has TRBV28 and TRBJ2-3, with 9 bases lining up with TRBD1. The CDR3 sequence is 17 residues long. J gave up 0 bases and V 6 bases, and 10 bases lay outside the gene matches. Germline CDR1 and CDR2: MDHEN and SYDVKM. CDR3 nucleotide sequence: TGTGCCAGCAGCCTCGGGACAGGGCCGCATAGCACAGATACGCAGTATTTT. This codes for CASSLGTGPHSTDTQYF.

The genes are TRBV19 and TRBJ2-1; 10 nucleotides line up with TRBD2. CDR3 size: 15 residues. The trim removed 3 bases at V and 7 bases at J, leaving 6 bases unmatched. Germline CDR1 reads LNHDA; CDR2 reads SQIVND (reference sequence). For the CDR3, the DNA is TGTGCCAGTAGTATCGGAGCGGGAGGGCCTAATGAGCAGTTCTTC. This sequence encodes CASSIGAGGPNEQFF.

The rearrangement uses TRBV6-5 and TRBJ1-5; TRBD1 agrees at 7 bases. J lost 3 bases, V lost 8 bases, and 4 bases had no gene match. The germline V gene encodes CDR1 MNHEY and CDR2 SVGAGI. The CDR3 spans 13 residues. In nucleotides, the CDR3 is TGTGCCAGCGCGGGACAGTTCAATCAGCCCCAGCATTTT. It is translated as CASAGQFNQPQHF.

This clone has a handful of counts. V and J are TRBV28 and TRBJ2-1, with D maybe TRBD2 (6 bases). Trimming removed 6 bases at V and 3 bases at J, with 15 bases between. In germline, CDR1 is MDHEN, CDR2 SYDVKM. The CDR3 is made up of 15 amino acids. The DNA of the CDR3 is TGTGCCAGCAGAACGCAGGGACTGGGCTACAATGAGCAGTTCTTC. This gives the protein CASRTQGLGYNEQFF.

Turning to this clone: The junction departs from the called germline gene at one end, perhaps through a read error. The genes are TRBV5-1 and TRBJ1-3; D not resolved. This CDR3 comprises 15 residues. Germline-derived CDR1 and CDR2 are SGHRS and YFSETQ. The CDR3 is CASGLGTVSGNTIYF. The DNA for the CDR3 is TGCGCCAGCGGCTTGGGAACAGTCTCTGGAAACACCATATATTTT.

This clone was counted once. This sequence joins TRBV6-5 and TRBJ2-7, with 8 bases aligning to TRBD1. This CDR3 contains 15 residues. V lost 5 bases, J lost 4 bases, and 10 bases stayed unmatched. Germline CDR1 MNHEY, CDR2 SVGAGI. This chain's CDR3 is CASSRGTGTGYEQYF. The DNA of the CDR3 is TGTGCCAGCAGTCGTGGGACAGGCACGGGATACGAGCAGTACTTC.

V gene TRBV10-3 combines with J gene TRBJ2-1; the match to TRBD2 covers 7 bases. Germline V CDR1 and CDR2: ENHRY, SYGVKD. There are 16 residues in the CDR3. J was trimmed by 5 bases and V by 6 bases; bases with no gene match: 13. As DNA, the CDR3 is TGTGCCATCAGGGGATGGGGGGAGGGCAGCAACAATGAGCAGTTCTTC. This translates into CAIRGWGEGSNNEQFF.

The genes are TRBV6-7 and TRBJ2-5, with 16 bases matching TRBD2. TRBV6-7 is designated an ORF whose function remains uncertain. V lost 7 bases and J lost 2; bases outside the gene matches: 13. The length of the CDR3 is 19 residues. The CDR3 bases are TGTGCCAGCAATAAAGGGACTAGCGGGAGGGCCCAGGAACAAGAGACCCAGTACTTC. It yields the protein CASNKGTSGRAQEQETQYF.

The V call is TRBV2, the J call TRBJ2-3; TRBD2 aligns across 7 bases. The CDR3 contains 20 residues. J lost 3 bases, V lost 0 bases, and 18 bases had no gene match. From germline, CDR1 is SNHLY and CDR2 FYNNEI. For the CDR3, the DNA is TGTGCCAGCAGTGAAGCTCCCCCGGGAGCGGGGTGGAGATGGACAGATACGCAGTATTTT. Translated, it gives CASSEAPPGAGWRWTDTQYF.

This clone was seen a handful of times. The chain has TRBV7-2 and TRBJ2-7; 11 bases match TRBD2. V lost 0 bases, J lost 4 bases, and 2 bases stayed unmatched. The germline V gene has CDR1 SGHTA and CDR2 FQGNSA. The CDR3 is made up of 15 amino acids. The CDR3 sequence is CASSLAGTSGYEQYF. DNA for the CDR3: TGTGCCAGCAGCTTAGCAGGGACTAGCGGATACGAGCAGTACTTC.

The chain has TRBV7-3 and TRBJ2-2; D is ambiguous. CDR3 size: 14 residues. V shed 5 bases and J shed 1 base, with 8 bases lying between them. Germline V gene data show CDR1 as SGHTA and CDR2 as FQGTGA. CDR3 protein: CASSLAGNTGELFF. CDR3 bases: TGTGCCAGCAGCCTCGCAGGGAACACCGGGGAGCTGTTTTTT.

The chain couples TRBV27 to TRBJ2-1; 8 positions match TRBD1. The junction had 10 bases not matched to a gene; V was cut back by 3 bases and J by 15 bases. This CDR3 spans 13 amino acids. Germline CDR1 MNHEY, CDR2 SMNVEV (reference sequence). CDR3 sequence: CASSLRGRGLAFF. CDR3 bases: TGTGCCAGCAGTTTGAGAGGCAGGGGGCTTGCGTTCTTC.

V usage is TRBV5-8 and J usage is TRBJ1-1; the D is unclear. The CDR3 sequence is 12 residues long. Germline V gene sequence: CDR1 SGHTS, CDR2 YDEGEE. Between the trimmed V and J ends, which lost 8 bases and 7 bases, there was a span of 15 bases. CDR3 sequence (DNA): TGTGCCAGTATACGAAGGAGACTTGAAGCTTTCTTT. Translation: CASIRRRLEAFF.

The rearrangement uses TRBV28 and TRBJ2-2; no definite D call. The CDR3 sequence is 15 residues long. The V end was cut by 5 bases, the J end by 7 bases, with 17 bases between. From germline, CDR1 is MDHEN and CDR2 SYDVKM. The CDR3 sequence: CASSPLRGFGGELFF. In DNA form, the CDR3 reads TGTGCCAGCAGTCCTCTCCGAGGATTCGGCGGGGAGCTGTTTTTT.

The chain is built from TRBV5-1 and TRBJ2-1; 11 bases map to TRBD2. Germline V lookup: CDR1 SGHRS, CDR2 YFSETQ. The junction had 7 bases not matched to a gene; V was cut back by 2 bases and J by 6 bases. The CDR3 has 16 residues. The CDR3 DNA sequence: TGCGCCAGCAGCTTCTTAGCGGGAGGGCCGTCCAATGAGCAGTTCTTC. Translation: CASSFLAGGPSNEQFF.